This is a list of T cell receptor beta chains from one sample in a study of blood T cell repertoires in COVID-19. Only in-frame clones appear in the TCRdb table, and some are missing; sequencing was by immunoSEQ multiplex PCR. Counted here are fewer than 350,000 clones, about 85% occurring once; the ten biggest clones make up 4.1%. The sequenced sample was peripheral blood. The source is a woman in her forties or fifties with active or convalescent COVID-19. CDR3s include the opening cysteine and the closing phenylalanine or tryptophan.

v_gene: TRBV10-3; j_gene: TRBJ1-5; CDR3aa: CAISHPRVARHF
v_gene: TRBV7-9; j_gene: TRBJ1-2; CDR3aa: CASSQIQGGEGYTF
v_gene: TRBV2; j_gene: TRBJ2-7; CDR3aa: CASSELAGASYEQYF
v_gene: TRBV5-1; j_gene: TRBJ2-7; CDR3aa: CASSSGQGYEQYF
v_gene: TRBV13; j_gene: TRBJ2-1; CDR3aa: CASSLGGGSSYNEQFF
v_gene: TRBV4-2; j_gene: TRBJ2-1; CDR3aa: CASSPLTGTYNEQFF
v_gene: TRBV6-5; j_gene: TRBJ1-5; CDR3aa: CASSTTRGNQPQHF
v_gene: TRBV27; j_gene: TRBJ2-1; CDR3aa: CASRRPGLAGGQDNEQFF
v_gene: TRBV6-1; j_gene: TRBJ1-5; CDR3aa: CASSGGTVANNQPQHF
v_gene: TRBV2; j_gene: TRBJ1-1; CDR3aa: CASSEAQGLEAFF
v_gene: TRBV7-2; j_gene: TRBJ2-7; CDR3aa: CASSLGREYEQYF
v_gene: TRBV11-2; j_gene: TRBJ2-5; CDR3aa: CASSSGVQGWGQETQYF
v_gene: TRBV3-1/TRBV3-2; j_gene: TRBJ2-7; CDR3aa: CASSPRLGLAAIYEQYF
v_gene: TRBV10-3; j_gene: TRBJ1-1; CDR3aa: CAISDKGAIDEAFF
v_gene: TRBV18; j_gene: TRBJ2-7; CDR3aa: CASSVDLGPPQYEQYF
v_gene: TRBV5-1; j_gene: TRBJ2-1; CDR3aa: CATRPSRWEGNEQFF
v_gene: TRBV7-8; j_gene: TRBJ2-5; CDR3aa: CASSLWGLAVQETQYF
v_gene: TRBV7-2; j_gene: TRBJ1-5; CDR3aa: CASSLAGQGVEQPQHF
v_gene: TRBV13; j_gene: TRBJ2-7; CDR3aa: CASSYSGGSYEQYF
v_gene: TRBV3-1/TRBV3-2; j_gene: TRBJ1-5; CDR3aa: CASSQFHNQPQHF